This TCR beta chain is from a study of blood T cell repertoires in COVID-19. Across the study: Collection of acute and convalescent COVID-19 samples took place in the United States, Italy and Spain. From T cells, B-cell-depleted T cells, or PBMCs came the material, which was cDNA or gDNA.

Assay: immunoSEQ multiplex PCR; the TCRdb copy retains only in-frame clones and omits some. The repertoire holds around 150,000 clones, with 65% to 85% as singletons. With 3 bases clipped from V and 6 bases from J, the junction kept 6 bases outside the gene matches. The germline CDR1 and CDR2 sequences are GTSNPN and SVGIG (reference sequence). The CDR3 loop spans 14 amino acids. The rearrangement joins TRBV30 to TRBJ2-1, with 9 positions matching TRBD1. The material sequenced was peripheral blood. This receptor was obtained from a woman of 80 years or more with acute or convalescent COVID-19. CDR3 in amino acids: CAWSRTGVLNEQFF. CDR3 coding DNA: TGTGCCTGGAGCCGGACAGGGGTTCTCAATGAGCAGTTCTTC.